The source of this TCR beta chain is a study of blood T cell repertoires in COVID-19. TCRdb's table, derived via immunoSEQ multiplex PCR, lists solely in-frame clones and lacks some. Among 160,000 or so clones listed, approximately 87% were seen once. The length of the CDR3 is 15 residues. Germline trimming cut 6 bases from V and 8 bases from J; bases unmatched to any gene: 8. Germline V gives CDR1 MDHEN, CDR2 SYDVKM. The chain carries TRBV28 and TRBJ2-1, with 12 nucleotides matching TRBD2. The sample taken for sequencing was peripheral blood. The TCR comes from a woman between 65 and 79 years old with acute or convalescent COVID-19. Written as DNA, the CDR3 is TGTGCCAGCAGACCGACTAGCGGGAGTACGGATGAGCAGTTCTTC. Translated: CASRPTSGSTDEQFF.